This TCR beta chain was captured in a study of cytomegalovirus exposure and HLA in healthy donors. The germline V and J ends were trimmed by 1 base and 0 bases, with 11 bases remaining between them. Per the germline V gene, CDR1 is PRHDT and CDR2 is FYEKMQ (reference sequence). This CDR3 has 16 amino acids. The PCR used 60 Vbeta and 13 Jbeta primers. The assay was immunoSEQ multiplex PCR, and TCRdb's table has in-frame clones only and misses some. The table lists 150,000 or so clones, with 1.7% in the top ten. V usage is TRBV13 and J usage is TRBJ2-3; D possibly corresponds to TRBD2 (5 bases). Sample: PBMCs. This clonotype originated in a man aged 18 to 29 in good health and CMV-seronegative. The DNA for the CDR3 is TGTGCCAGCAGCTTAGTCGGGGATCCTAGCACAGATACGCAGTATTTT. Amino acid sequence: CASSLVGDPSTDTQYF.